This T cell receptor (beta chain) was found in a study of T cell changes during pregnancy in multiple sclerosis. Generated by immunoSEQ multiplex PCR, the TCRdb table keeps only in-frame clones and is missing some. The sample lists tens of thousands of clones; about 90% were seen once. The CDR3 runs to 14 residues. Germline values: CDR1 SGHTA, CDR2 FQGNSA. Trimming took off 2 bases at V and 0 bases at J, with 7 bases between the two ends. This clone was counted a single time. V is TRBV7-2 and J is TRBJ1-2; D not resolved. The sequence was collected from a female donor with multiple sclerosis, enrolled in a pregnancy study. The starting material was peripheral blood, obtained before pregnancy. CDR3 sequence (DNA): TGTGCCAGCAGCTTAACATACCCTAACTATGGCTACACCTTC. It is translated as CASSLTYPNYGYTF.